Presented here are 19 T cell receptor beta chains from one specimen sequenced in a study of lymphopenia after photon versus proton radiotherapy. Clones were sequenced by immunoSEQ multiplex PCR, and TCRdb holds only the in-frame ones, with some missing. The data show around 64,000 clones, less than 95% seen once. Sequenced material: peripheral blood, taken from a patient treated with photon-based radiotherapy. The receptors come from a woman in her 40s with cholangiocarcinoma.

The chain employs TRBV5-6 and TRBJ2-7; 8 bases are a match to TRBD2. Germline lookup yields CDR1 SGHDT and CDR2 YYEEEE. The CDR3 length is 15 residues. Trimming cost V 2 bases and J 0 bases; bases outside gene matches: 4. CDR3 protein: CASSFPSGSSYEQYF. The CDR3 coding sequence is TGTGCCAGCAGCTTTCCTAGCGGGTCCTCCTACGAGCAGTACTTC.

The V call is TRBV6-1, the J call TRBJ2-3; the match to TRBD1 covers 8 bases. Per the germline V gene, CDR1 is MNHNS and CDR2 is SASEGT. The CDR3 runs 15 residues. Trimming removed 6 bases from V and 5 bases from J; junction bases left unmatched: 10. The CDR3 spells CASRGQEGGRDTQYF. In nucleotides, the CDR3 is TGTGCCAGCAGGGGACAGGAAGGTGGGAGAGATACGCAGTATTTT.

The V gene is TRBV18, the J gene TRBJ1-2; maybe TRBD1 (5 bases). Trimming removed 2 bases from V and 1 base from J, with 11 bases in between. This CDR3 contains 15 residues. Germline V gene data show CDR1 as KGHSH and CDR2 as LQKENI. CDR3 in DNA: TGTGCCAGCTCACCAGACAGTACTCTTAACTATGGCTACACCTTC. Amino acid sequence: CASSPDSTLNYGYTF.

This clone was found once. The J gene is TRBJ1-6, the V gene TRBV6-1; tentatively, D is TRBD1 (5 bases). This CDR3 has 13 residues. Deletions cut 3 bases from V and 7 bases from J, with 7 bases between. CDR1 is MNHNS, CDR2 SASEGT, per germline. The CDR3 here is CASSETVNSPLHF. CDR3 nucleotide sequence: TGTGCCAGCAGTGAGACAGTCAATTCACCCCTCCACTTT.

The chain recombines TRBV6-1 with TRBJ2-7, with 8 bases lining up with TRBD1. CDR3 size: 15 residues. The ends lost 2 bases at V and 8 bases at J; junction bases unmatched: 11. The germline gives CDR1 MNHNS, CDR2 SASEGT. CDR3 in amino acids: CASSERFRGRIQQYF. The CDR3, as DNA: TGTGCCAGCAGTGAACGTTTCAGGGGGCGGATTCAGCAGTACTTC.

This sequence joins TRBV10-2 and TRBJ2-1, with TRBD1 matching over 7 bases. The ends lost 6 bases at V and 9 bases at J; junction bases unmatched: 14. The CDR3 totals 15 residues. Looked up from germline, CDR1 is WSHSY and CDR2 is SAAADI. For the CDR3, the DNA is TGCGCCAGCAGGATGCTTGGGACAGAGAGCGGTGAGCAGTTCTTC. Protein sequence: CASRMLGTESGEQFF.

This clone was seen only once. The rearrangement links TRBV25-1 to TRBJ1-3, with D perhaps TRBD1 (5 bases). The length of the CDR3 is 14 residues. Between the trimmed V and J ends, which lost 5 bases and 4 bases, there was a span of 12 bases. CDR1 MGHDK and CDR2 SYGVNS come from the germline V gene. The CDR3 sequence is CASSYRFWGNTIYF. CDR3 DNA sequence: TGTGCCAGCAGTTACAGGTTCTGGGGAAACACCATATATTTT.

The chain links TRBV30 to TRBJ2-3; tentative D call: TRBD2 (7 bases). With 1 base removed from V and 0 bases from J, the gap between germline ends came to 11 bases. The V gene's germline CDR1 is GTSNPN and CDR2 SVGIG (reference sequence). The CDR3 covers 15 residues. CDR3 sequence reads: CAWSDGGPSTDTQYF. CDR3 nucleotide sequence: TGTGCCTGGAGTGACGGGGGGCCCAGCACAGATACGCAGTATTTT.

The rearrangement links TRBV10-1 to TRBJ1-1, with TRBD1 as a possible D gene (5 bases). Between the trimmed V and J ends, which lost 7 bases and 4 bases, there was a span of 10 bases. Germline V lookup: CDR1 WNHNN, CDR2 SYGVQD (reference sequence). The CDR3 covers 12 residues. CDR3 protein: CASMGGSTEAFF. Written as DNA, the CDR3 is TGCGCCAGCATGGGGGGATCCACTGAAGCTTTCTTT.

The rearrangement uses TRBV7-3 and TRBJ1-1; 7 bases align to TRBD1. The CDR3 is made up of 14 amino acids. From germline, CDR1 is SGHTA and CDR2 FQGTGA. The J segment lost 5 bases and the V segment lost 8 bases, leaving 11 bases of the junction unmatched. The CDR3 nucleotides are TGTGCCAGCTCCCCCAGGGGGGGAAATACTGAAGCTTTCTTT. Encoded protein: CASSPRGGNTEAFF.

CDR3 coding DNA: TGTGCCAGCAGTGAACACACGGGACAGGCTAATGAAAAACTGTTTTTT. Translation gives CASSEHTGQANEKLFF. V and J are TRBV28 and TRBJ1-4, with TRBD1 matching over 8 bases. CDR1 is MDHEN, CDR2 SYDVKM, per germline. The CDR3 consists of 16 residues. V lost 5 bases, J lost 3 bases, and 8 bases stayed unmatched.

V is TRBV5-1 and J is TRBJ2-7, with 8 bases identical to TRBD1. The CDR3 covers 13 residues. After removal of 4 bases from V and 2 bases from J, the junction contained 2 bases not matched to a gene. Germline CDR1 reads SGHRS; CDR2 reads YFSETQ. CDR3 nucleotides: TGCGCCAGCAGCATGGGACAGGCCTACGAGCAGTACTTC. This translates into CASSMGQAYEQYF.

The chain carries TRBV6-5 and TRBJ2-5; D is unresolved. The V gene's germline CDR1 is MNHEY and CDR2 SVGAGI. Trimming removed 4 bases from V and 5 bases from J, with 11 bases in between. The CDR3 is made up of 13 amino acids. The CDR3 DNA is TGTGCCAGCAGTTCTGGCGCTCGGGAGACCCAGTACTTC. It codes for CASSSGARETQYF.

The rearrangement joins TRBV25-1 to TRBJ2-7; 13 nucleotides align to TRBD2. CDR1 and CDR2 (germline): MGHDK, SYGVNS. The CDR3 is 16 amino acids. The ends lost 7 bases at V and 5 bases at J; junction bases unmatched: 11. The CDR3 coding sequence is TGTGCCAGCACCAGGACTAGCGGGAGCCCCACGAACGAGCAGTACTTC. Translated: CASTRTSGSPTNEQYF.

This chain joins TRBV7-3 and TRBJ2-3; D is possibly TRBD2 (7 bases). This CDR3 region has 15 residues. With 4 bases removed from V and 4 bases from J, the gap between germline ends came to 15 bases. Germline values: CDR1 SGHTA, CDR2 FQGTGA. This chain's CDR3 is CASSSQTGRADTQYF. The CDR3 DNA sequence: TGTGCCAGCAGCTCGCAAACAGGGAGGGCAGATACGCAGTATTTT.

This chain uses TRBV7-8 with TRBJ1-6; 7 nucleotides match TRBD1. The V gene's germline CDR1 is SGHVS and CDR2 FQNEAQ. V lost 6 bases and J lost 12; bases outside the gene matches: 14. The CDR3 totals 15 residues. The CDR3 sequence is CASSQSGGGGQPLHF. CDR3 DNA: TGTGCCAGCAGTCAAAGTGGAGGGGGCGGTCAACCCCTCCACTTT.

The chain joins TRBV7-3 to TRBJ2-1, with TRBD2 as a possible D gene (6 bases). Germline loops: CDR1 SGHTA, CDR2 FQGTGA. This CDR3 comprises 15 residues. V was clipped by 1 base and J by 4 bases, with 11 bases between them. The chain's CDR3 is CASSLMGGRYNEQFF. CDR3 bases: TGTGCCAGCAGCTTAATGGGGGGTAGATACAATGAGCAGTTCTTC.

The V gene is TRBV28, the J gene TRBJ2-1, with D possibly being TRBD1 (9 bases). The CDR3 covers 18 residues. Germline-derived CDR1 and CDR2 are MDHEN and SYDVKM. The ends were cut back, 9 bases at V and 0 bases at J, with 24 bases in the middle. The CDR3 reads CASVTGGALADSYNEQFF. The CDR3 region has the DNA TGTGCCAGTGTGACAGGGGGGGCACTAGCGGACTCCTACAATGAGCAGTTCTTC.

V gene TRBV7-9 combines with J gene TRBJ2-2, with 10 bases identical to TRBD2. V dropped 0 bases and J dropped 5; count of bases not matched to a gene: 3. CDR1 and CDR2 from the germline V gene are SEHNR and FQNEAQ (reference sequence). The CDR3 totals 16 residues. The CDR3, as DNA: TGTGCCAGCAGCTTAGCTAGCGGGAGGAATACCGGGGAGCTGTTTTTT. It encodes CASSLASGRNTGELFF.